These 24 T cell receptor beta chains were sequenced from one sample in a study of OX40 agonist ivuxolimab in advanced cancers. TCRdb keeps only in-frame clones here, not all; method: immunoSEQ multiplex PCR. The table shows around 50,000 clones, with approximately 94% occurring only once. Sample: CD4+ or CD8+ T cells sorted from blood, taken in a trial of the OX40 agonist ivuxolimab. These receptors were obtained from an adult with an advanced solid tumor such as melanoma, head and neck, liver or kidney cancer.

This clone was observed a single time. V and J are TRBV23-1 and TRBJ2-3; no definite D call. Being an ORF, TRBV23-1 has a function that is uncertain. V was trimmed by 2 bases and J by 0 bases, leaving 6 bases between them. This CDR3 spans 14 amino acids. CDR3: CASSQRSSTDTQYF. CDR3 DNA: TGCGCCAGCAGTCAACGTTCTAGCACAGATACGCAGTATTTT.

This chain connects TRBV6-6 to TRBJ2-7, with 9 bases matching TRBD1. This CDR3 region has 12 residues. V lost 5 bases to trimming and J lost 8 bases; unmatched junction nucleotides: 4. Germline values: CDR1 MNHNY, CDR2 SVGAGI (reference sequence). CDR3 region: CASSRDRVQQYF. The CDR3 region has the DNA TGTGCCAGCAGTCGGGACAGGGTCCAGCAGTACTTC.

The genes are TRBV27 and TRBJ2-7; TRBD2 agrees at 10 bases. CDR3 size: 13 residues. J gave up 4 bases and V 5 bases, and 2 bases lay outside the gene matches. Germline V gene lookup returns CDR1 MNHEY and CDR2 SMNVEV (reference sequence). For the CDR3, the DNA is TGTGCCAGCAGTGGAGCGGGAGGGTACGAGCAGTACTTC. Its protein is CASSGAGGYEQYF.

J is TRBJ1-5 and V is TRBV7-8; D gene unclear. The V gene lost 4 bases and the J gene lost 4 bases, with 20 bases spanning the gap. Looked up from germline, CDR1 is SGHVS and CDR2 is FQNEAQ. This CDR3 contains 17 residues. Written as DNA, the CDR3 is TGTGCCAGCAGCTCGGCCGACGGAGGGTCTGGAAATCAGCCCCAGCATTTT. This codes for CASSSADGGSGNQPQHF.

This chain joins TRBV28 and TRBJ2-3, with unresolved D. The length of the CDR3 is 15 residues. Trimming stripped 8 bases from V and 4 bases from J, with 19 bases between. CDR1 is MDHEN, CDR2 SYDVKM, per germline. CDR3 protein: CASSLTGGMPDTQYF. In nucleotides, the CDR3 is TGTGCCAGCTCCCTTACCGGTGGGATGCCAGATACGCAGTATTTT.

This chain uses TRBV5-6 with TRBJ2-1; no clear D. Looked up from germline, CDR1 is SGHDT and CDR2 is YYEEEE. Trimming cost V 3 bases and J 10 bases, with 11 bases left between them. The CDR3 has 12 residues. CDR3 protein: CASSSPPGEQFF. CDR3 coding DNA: TGTGCCAGCAGCTCCCCCCCTGGGGAGCAGTTCTTC.

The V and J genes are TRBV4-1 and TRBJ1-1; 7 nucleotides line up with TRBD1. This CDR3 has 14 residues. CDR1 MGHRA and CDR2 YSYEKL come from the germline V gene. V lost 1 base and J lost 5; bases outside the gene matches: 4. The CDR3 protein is CASSQGQGGTEAFF. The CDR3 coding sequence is TGCGCCAGCAGCCAAGGACAGGGAGGTACTGAAGCTTTCTTT.

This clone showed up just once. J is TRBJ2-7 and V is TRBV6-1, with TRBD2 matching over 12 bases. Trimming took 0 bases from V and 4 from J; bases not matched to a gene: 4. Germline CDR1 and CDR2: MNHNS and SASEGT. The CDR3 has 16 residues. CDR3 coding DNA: TGTGCCAGCAGTGAAGCGAGACTAGCGGGAGTATACGAGCAGTACTTC. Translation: CASSEARLAGVYEQYF.

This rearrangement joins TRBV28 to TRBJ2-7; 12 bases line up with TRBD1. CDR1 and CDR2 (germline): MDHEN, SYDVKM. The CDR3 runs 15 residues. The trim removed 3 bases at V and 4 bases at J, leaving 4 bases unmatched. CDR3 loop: CASSFGTGGWYEQYF. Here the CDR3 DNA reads TGTGCCAGCAGTTTCGGGACAGGGGGCTGGTACGAGCAGTACTTC.

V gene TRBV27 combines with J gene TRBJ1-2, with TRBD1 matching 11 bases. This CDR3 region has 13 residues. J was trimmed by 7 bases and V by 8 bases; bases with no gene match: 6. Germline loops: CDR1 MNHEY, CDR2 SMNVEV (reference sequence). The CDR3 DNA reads TGTGCCAGCTCAACGGGGACAGGGGGTGGCTACACCTTC. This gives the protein CASSTGTGGGYTF.

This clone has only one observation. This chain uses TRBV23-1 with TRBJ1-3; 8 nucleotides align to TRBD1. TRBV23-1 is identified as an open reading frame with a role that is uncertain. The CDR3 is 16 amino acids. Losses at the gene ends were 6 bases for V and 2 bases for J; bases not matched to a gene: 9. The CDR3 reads CASSNKRQGPGNTIYF. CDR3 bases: TGCGCCAGCAGCAATAAAAGACAGGGGCCTGGAAACACCATATATTTT.

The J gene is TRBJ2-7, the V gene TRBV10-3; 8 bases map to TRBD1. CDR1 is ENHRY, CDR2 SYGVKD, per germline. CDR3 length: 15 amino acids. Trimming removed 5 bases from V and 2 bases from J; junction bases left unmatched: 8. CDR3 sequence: CAISSTTGEAYEQYF. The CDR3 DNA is TGTGCCATCAGTTCCACGACAGGGGAGGCCTACGAGCAGTACTTC.

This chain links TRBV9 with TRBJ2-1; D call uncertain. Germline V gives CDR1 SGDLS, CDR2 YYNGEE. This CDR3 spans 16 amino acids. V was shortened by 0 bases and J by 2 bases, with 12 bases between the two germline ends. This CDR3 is CASSVEVGSPYNEQFF. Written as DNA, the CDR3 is TGTGCCAGCAGCGTAGAGGTGGGATCCCCCTACAATGAGCAGTTCTTC.

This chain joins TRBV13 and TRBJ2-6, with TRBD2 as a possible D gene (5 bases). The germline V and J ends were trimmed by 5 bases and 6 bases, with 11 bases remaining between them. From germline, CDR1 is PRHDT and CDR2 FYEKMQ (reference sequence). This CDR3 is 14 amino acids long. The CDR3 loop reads CASSLLGEANVLTF. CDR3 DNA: TGTGCCAGCAGCCTCCTCGGGGAGGCCAACGTCCTGACTTTC.

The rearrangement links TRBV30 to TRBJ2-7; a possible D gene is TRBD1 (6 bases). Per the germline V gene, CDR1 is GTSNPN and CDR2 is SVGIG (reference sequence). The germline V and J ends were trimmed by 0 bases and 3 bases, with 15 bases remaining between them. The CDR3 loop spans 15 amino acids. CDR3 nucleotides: TGTGCCTGGAGTGTACTTGGGGGCGCGAGCTACGAGCAGTACTTC. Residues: CAWSVLGGASYEQYF.

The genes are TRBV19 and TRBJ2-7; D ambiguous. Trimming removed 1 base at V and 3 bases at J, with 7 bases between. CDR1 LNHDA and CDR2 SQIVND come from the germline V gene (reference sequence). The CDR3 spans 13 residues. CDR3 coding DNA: TGTGCCAGTAGTATAGCGAACCACTACGAGCAGTACTTC. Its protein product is CASSIANHYEQYF.

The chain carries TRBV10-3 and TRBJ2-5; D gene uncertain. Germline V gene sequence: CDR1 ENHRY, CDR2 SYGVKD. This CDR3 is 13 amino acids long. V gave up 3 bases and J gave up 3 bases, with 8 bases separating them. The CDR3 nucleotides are TGTGCCATCAGTGAATACGGCAAAGAGACCCAGTACTTC. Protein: CAISEYGKETQYF.

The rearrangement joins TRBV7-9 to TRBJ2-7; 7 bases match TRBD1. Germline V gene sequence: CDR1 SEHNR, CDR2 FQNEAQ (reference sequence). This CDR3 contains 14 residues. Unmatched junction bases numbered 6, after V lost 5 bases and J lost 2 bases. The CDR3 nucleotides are TGTGCCAGCAGCAGGGACAGTCAGACCTACGAGCAGTACTTC. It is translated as CASSRDSQTYEQYF.

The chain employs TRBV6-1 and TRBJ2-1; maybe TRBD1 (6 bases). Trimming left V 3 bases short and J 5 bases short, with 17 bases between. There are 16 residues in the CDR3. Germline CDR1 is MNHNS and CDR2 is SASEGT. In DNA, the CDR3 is TGTGCCAGCAGTGAGGGGCCCACAGGGTTGGACAATGAGCAGTTCTTC. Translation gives CASSEGPTGLDNEQFF.

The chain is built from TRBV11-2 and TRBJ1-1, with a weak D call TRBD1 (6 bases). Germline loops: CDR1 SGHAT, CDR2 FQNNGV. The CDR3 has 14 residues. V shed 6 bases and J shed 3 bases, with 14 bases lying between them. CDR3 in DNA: TGTGCCAGCAGGAACAGGGCCTGGGACACTGAAGCTTTCTTT. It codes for CASRNRAWDTEAFF.

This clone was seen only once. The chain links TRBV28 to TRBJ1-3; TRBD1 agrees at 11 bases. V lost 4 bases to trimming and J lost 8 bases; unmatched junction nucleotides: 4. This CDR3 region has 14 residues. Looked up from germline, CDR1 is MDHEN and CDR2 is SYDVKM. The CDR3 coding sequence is TGTGCCAGCAGTTGGACAGGGGGCGCGGACACCATATATTTT. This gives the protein CASSWTGGADTIYF.

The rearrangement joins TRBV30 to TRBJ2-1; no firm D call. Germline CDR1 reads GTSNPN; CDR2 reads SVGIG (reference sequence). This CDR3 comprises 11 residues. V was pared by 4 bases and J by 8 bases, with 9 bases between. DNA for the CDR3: TGTGCCTGGATGATAGGGTATGAGCAGTTCTTC. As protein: CAWMIGYEQFF.

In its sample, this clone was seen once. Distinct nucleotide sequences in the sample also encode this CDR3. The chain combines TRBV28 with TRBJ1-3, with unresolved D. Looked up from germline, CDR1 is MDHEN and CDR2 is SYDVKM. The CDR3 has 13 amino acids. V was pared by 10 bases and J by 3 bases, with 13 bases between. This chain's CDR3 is CATVRLGGNTIYF. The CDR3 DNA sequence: TGTGCCACCGTGAGATTGGGTGGAAACACCATATATTTT.

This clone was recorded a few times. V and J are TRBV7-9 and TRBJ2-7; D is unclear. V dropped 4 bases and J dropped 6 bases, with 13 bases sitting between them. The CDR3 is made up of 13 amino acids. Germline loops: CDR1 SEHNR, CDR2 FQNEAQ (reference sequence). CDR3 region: CASSSPAGFEQYF. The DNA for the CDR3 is TGTGCCAGCAGCTCGCCGGCTGGATTCGAGCAGTACTTC.